Each of the 14 T cell receptor beta chains below was sequenced from the same sample in a study of T cells in Graves' hyperthyroidism and ophthalmopathy. The source material, RNA transcripts, was used to amplify TCR beta CDR3 regions. First-round RT-PCR targeting the TCR CDR3 was performed with the HTBI primer set. Using its own MiXCR run on the multiplex PCR reads, TCRdb lists one record per CDR3 protein. The sample includes some 650,000 distinct CDR3 sequences, about a sixth of them seen just once. Sequencing was carried out using blood. These receptors were obtained from a middle-aged woman with Graves' ophthalmopathy.

The rearrangement joins TRBV19 to TRBJ1-4; maybe TRBD1 (5 bases). Germline V gene data show CDR1 as LNHDA and CDR2 as SQIVND (reference sequence). V lost 9 bases and J lost 8, with 19 bases in between. The CDR3 is 14 amino acids. CDR3 sequence (DNA): TGTGCCAGCATGTCGTACGGGGGGGAGGAAAAACTGTTTTTT. This codes for CASMSYGGEEKLFF.

The J gene is TRBJ2-4, the V gene TRBV6-1; 8 nucleotides match TRBD1. Germline-derived CDR1 and CDR2 are MNHNS and SASEGT. V shed 6 bases and J 1 base; nucleotides not matched to a gene: 8. This CDR3 has 16 amino acids. CDR3 bases: TGTGCCAGCAGCCCCGACAGGGGATGGGCCAAAAACATTCAGTACTTC. As protein: CASSPDRGWAKNIQYF.

This clonotype was observed many times. The chain uses TRBV11-2 and TRBJ2-3; weak D call: TRBD2 (5 bases). Per germline, CDR1 SGHAT and CDR2 FQNNGV. The V end lost 5 bases, the J end lost 2 bases, and 17 bases lay between the germline ends. The CDR3 sequence is 16 residues long. CDR3 protein: CASSPLDGLHTDTQYF. The DNA of the CDR3 is TGTGCCAGCAGCCCTCTAGACGGACTCCACACAGATACGCAGTATTTT.

The chain employs TRBV5-1 and TRBJ2-4; 11 bases align to TRBD1. Per germline, CDR1 SGHRS and CDR2 YFSETQ. The ends lost 4 bases at V and 8 bases at J; junction bases unmatched: 17. The CDR3 covers 18 residues. The CDR3 bases are TGCGCCAGCAGCCCCATGGGGAGTGGACAGGGGGCGAGGGACATTCAGTACTTC. This translates into CASSPMGSGQGARDIQYF.

J is TRBJ2-5 and V is TRBV15; either TRBD1 or TRBD2 may fit D (5 bases each). The V and J ends lost 4 bases and 5 bases respectively, with 11 bases between them. CDR3 length equals 13 residues. Germline loops: CDR1 LNHNV, CDR2 YYDKDF (reference sequence). The CDR3 sequence is CATSIFWGETQYF. The CDR3 DNA reads TGTGCCACCAGCATATTCTGGGGGGAGACCCAGTACTTC.

This clonotype was detected only a few times. V usage is TRBV10-3 and J usage is TRBJ2-7, with 8 bases lining up with TRBD2. Losses at the gene ends were 8 bases for V and 2 bases for J; bases not matched to a gene: 17. CDR3 size: 17 residues. Germline CDR1 and CDR2: ENHRY and SYGVKD. CDR3 DNA sequence: TGTGCCATCTCGACAACCCGGGAGGGGGGTTCCGCCTACGAGCAGTACTTC. Protein: CAISTTREGGSAYEQYF.

This clonotype was counted many times. The chain has TRBV3-1 and TRBJ1-4; D unclear. The CDR3 is 12 residues long. V dropped 4 bases and J dropped 8 bases, with 8 bases sitting between them. Germline V gene sequence: CDR1 LGHDT, CDR2 YNNKEL (reference sequence). CDR3 sequence (DNA): TGTGCCAGCAGCCGGACTCGCGAAAAACTGTTTTTT. It is translated as CASSRTREKLFF. Full variable domain (missing parts from reference TRBV3-1 and TRBJ1-4): DTAVSQTPKYLVTQMGNDKSIKCEQNLGHDTMYWYKQDSKKFLKIMFSYNNKELIINETVPNRFSPKSPDKAHLNLHINSLELGDSAVYFCASSRTREKLFFGSGTQLSVL.

The V call is TRBV29-1, the J call TRBJ1-2, with D possibly TRBD1 on 6 matching bases. Trimming shortened V by 1 base and J by 5 bases, and 11 bases separated the two germline ends. The CDR3 sequence is 13 residues long. Germline V CDR1 and CDR2: SQVTM, ANQGSEA. CDR3 loop: CSVEAGTSYGYTF. CDR3 sequence (DNA): TGCAGCGTTGAAGCCGGGACATCTTATGGCTACACCTTC.

This clonotype turned up a few times. This chain uses TRBV5-5 with TRBJ2-2, with 8 bases identical to TRBD1. This CDR3 is 16 amino acids long. CDR1 and CDR2 (germline): SGHKS, YYEKEE (reference sequence). Trimming cost V 0 bases and J 6 bases; bases outside gene matches: 7. CDR3 sequence (DNA): TGTGCCAGCAGCTTGGTGGACAGGGTAACGGCCGGGGAGCTGTTTTTT. It is translated as CASSLVDRVTAGELFF.

This clonotype showed up many times. V usage is TRBV20-1 and J usage is TRBJ1-4; no reliable D call. The CDR3 loop spans 14 amino acids. Per germline, CDR1 DFQATT and CDR2 SNEGSKA (reference sequence). V was clipped by 1 base and J by 1 base, with 7 bases between them. The CDR3 sequence is CSARGRETNEKLFF. Written as DNA, the CDR3 is TGCAGTGCTAGAGGGCGGGAAACTAATGAAAAACTGTTTTTT.

The chain is built from TRBV5-5 and TRBJ1-4; TRBD1 aligns across 10 bases. This CDR3 has 16 amino acids. The V and J ends lost 3 bases and 8 bases, in that order; junction bases with no gene match: 10. Germline V gene data show CDR1 as SGHKS and CDR2 as YYEKEE (reference sequence). DNA for the CDR3: TGTGCCAGCAGCTCCTCCTCCGGGACAGGGGAAGAAAAACTGTTTTTT. Protein product: CASSSSSGTGEEKLFF.

The rearrangement links TRBV5-1 to TRBJ2-6; 9 positions agree with TRBD1. Germline CDR1 reads SGHRS; CDR2 reads YFSETQ. The CDR3 runs 18 residues. V shed 4 bases and J 1 base; nucleotides not matched to a gene: 9. The CDR3 sequence: CASSLPGQGLSGANVLTF. In nucleotides, the CDR3 is TGCGCCAGCAGCCTTCCGGGACAGGGTCTATCTGGGGCCAACGTCCTGACTTTC.

The genes are TRBV28 and TRBJ1-3; D remains ambiguous. The CDR3 has 14 amino acids. Trimming removed 6 bases from V and 3 bases from J, with 12 bases in between. The germline V gene has CDR1 MDHEN and CDR2 SYDVKM. Written as DNA, the CDR3 is TGTGCCAGCAGCCCTTCGGGCCTTGGAAACACCATATATTTT. Translating gives CASSPSGLGNTIYF.

This clonotype was recorded at least ten times. This chain connects TRBV28 to TRBJ2-7; D not certain. CDR3 length equals 14 residues. Per germline, CDR1 MDHEN and CDR2 SYDVKM. Trimming took off 2 bases at V and 0 bases at J, with 8 bases between the two ends. The CDR3 protein is CASSLISTSYEQYF. CDR3 bases: TGTGCCAGCAGTTTAATATCTACCTCCTACGAGCAGTACTTC.